This T cell receptor (beta chain) was captured in a study of cytomegalovirus exposure and HLA in healthy donors. This PCR relied on a set of 60 Vbeta primers and 13 Jbeta primers. Repertoires were generated with immunoSEQ multiplex PCR, while TCRdb's copy carries only in-frame clones and drops some. The table includes some 110,000 clones, 70% detected once. Sequencing was done on a sample of PBMCs. The TCR comes from a man aged 25-40 years in good health and CMV-seropositive.

CDR3 DNA sequence: TGTGCCAGCAACGGAGGTCGGGGGTATGGCTACACCTTC. This translates into CASNGGRGYGYTF. This chain joins TRBV2 and TRBJ1-2; D perhaps matches TRBD1 (5 bases). The germline gives CDR1 SNHLY, CDR2 FYNNEI. The length of the CDR3 is 13 residues. V was pared by 7 bases and J by 5 bases, with 14 bases between. Based on the CDR3 plus reference TRBV2 and TRBJ1-2, the full variable domain is EPEVTQTPSHQVTQMGQEVILRCVPISNHLYFYWYRQILGQKVEFLVSFYNNEISEKSEIFDDQFSVERPDGSNFTLKIRSTKLEDSAMYFCASNGGRGYGYTFGSGTRLTVV.